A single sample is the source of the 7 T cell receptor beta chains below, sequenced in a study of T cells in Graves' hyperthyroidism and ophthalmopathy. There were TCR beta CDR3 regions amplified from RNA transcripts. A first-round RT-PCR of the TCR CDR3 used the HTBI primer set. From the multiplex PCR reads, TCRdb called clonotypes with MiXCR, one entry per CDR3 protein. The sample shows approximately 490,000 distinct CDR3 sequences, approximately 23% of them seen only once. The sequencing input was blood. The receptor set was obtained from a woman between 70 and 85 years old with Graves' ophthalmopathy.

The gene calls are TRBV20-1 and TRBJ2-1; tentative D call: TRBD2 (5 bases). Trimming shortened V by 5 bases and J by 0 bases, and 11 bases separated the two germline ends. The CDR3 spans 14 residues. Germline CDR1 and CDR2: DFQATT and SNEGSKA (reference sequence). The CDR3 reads CSAGPGYSYNEQFF. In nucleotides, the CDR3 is TGCAGTGCTGGACCGGGATACTCCTACAATGAGCAGTTCTTC.

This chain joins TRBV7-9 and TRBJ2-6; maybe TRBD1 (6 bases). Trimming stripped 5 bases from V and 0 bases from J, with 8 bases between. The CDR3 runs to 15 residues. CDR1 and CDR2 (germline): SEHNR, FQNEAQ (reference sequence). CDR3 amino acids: CASSVRGSGANVLTF. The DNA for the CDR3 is TGTGCCAGCAGCGTCAGGGGCTCTGGGGCCAACGTCCTGACTTTC.

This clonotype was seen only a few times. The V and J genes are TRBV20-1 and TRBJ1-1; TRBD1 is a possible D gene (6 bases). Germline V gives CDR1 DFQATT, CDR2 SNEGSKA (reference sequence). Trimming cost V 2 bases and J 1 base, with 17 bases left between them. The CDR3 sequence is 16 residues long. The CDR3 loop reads CSARQYYGTSNTEAFF. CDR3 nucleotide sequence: TGCAGTGCTAGACAATACTACGGGACATCGAACACTGAAGCTTTCTTT.

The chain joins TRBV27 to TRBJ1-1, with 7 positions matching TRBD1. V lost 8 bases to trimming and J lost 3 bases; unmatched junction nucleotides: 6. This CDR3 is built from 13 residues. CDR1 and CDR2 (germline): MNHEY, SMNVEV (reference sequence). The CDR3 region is CASGLDRDTEAFF. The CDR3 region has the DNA TGTGCCAGCGGACTCGACAGGGACACTGAAGCTTTCTTT.

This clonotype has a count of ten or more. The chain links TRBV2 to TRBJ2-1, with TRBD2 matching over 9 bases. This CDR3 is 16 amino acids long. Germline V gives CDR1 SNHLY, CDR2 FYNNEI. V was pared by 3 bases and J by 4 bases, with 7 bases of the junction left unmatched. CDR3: CASSDRGRAGYNEQFF. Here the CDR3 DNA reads TGTGCCAGCAGTGATCGCGGGAGGGCGGGGTACAATGAGCAGTTCTTC.

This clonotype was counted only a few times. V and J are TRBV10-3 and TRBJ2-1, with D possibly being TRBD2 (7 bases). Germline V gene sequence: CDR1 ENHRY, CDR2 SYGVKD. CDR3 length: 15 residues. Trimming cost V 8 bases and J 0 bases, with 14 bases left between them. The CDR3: CAIGGGWSSYNEQFF. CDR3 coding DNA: TGTGCCATCGGGGGGGGCTGGTCCTCCTACAATGAGCAGTTCTTC.

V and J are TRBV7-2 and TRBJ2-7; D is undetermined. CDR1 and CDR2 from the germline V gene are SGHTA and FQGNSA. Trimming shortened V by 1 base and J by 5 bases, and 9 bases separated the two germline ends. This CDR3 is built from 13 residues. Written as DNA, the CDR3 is TGTGCCAGCAGCTTAGGTGAAGTCAACGAGCAGTACTTC. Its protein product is CASSLGEVNEQYF.